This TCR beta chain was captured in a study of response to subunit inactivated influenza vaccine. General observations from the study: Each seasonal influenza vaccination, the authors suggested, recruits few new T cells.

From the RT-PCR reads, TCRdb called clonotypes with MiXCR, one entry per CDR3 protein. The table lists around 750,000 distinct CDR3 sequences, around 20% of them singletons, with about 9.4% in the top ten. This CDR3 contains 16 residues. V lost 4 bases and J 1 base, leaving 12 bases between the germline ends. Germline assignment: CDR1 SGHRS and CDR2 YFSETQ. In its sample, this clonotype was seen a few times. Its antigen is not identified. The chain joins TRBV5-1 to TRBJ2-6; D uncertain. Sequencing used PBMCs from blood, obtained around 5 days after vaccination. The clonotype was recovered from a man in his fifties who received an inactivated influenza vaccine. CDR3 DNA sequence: TGCGCCAGCAGCGTTTCCCCGCCGTCTGGGGCCAACGTCCTGACTTTC. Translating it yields CASSVSPPSGANVLTF.